This paragraph covers one T cell receptor (beta chain) sequence. Its antigen is still unknown. From germline, CDR1 is LNHNV and CDR2 YYDKDF (reference sequence). The CDR3 extends over 15 amino acids. The V gene end was trimmed by 9 bases and the J gene end by 4 bases; junction bases not matched to a gene: 11. Extracted RNA was reverse transcribed into cDNA, the sequencing template. Assay used: immunoSEQ multiplex PCR; TCRdb lists only in-frame clones, some missing. The data hold about 180,000 clones, with just under 60% observed a single time. The data were obtained in a study of CD8+ T cells in alopecia areata. Study conclusions and caveats: Resident alphabeta T cells of normal skin are also sequenced in scalp samples.

This sequence joins TRBV15 and TRBJ2-1; TRBD2 matches 8 bases. This TCR came from a human donor with alopecia areata. The specimen comprised CD4+ T cells sorted from blood, sampled at week 0. CDR3 coding DNA: TGTGCCACAAAGCCGGGACTAGGGGATTACAATGAGCAGTTCTTC. This encodes CATKPGLGDYNEQFF.